Each of the 14 T cell receptor beta chains below was sequenced from the same sample in a study of identifying expanded T cells in peripheral blood. Repertoires were generated with immunoSEQ multiplex PCR, while TCRdb's copy carries only in-frame clones and drops some. The sample includes roughly 100,000 clones, approximately 88% of them seen just once. Sequencing was performed on blood. The source is a person between 18 and 75 years old in good health.

V and J are TRBV5-1 and TRBJ2-3; 13 bases line up with TRBD2. CDR1 SGHRS and CDR2 YFSETQ come from the germline V gene. The J segment lost 9 bases and the V segment lost 6 bases, leaving 7 bases of the junction unmatched. CDR3 length: 14 amino acids. The CDR3: CASTDGLAGATQYF. The CDR3, as DNA: TGCGCCAGCACTGATGGACTAGCGGGAGCCACGCAGTATTTT.

V is TRBV6-4 and J is TRBJ2-1, with 8 bases identical to TRBD2. The CDR3 has 20 residues. V was clipped by 5 bases and J by 0 bases; unmatched bases: 18. CDR1 MRHNA and CDR2 SNTAGT come from the germline V gene. The CDR3 protein is CASSTSASGGSLGSYNEQFF. The CDR3 DNA follows: TGTGCCAGCAGTACTTCCGCGAGCGGGGGATCCCTAGGCTCCTACAATGAGCAGTTCTTC.

The chain is built from TRBV5-1 and TRBJ2-1; D ambiguous. The CDR3 is 15 amino acids. Trimming left V 1 base short and J 7 bases short, with 15 bases between. The germline V gene encodes CDR1 SGHRS and CDR2 YFSETQ. CDR3 in amino acids: CASSLRAVRENEQFF. As DNA, the CDR3 is TGCGCCAGCAGCTTGCGCGCGGTCCGAGAGAATGAGCAGTTCTTC.

V gene TRBV7-2 combines with J gene TRBJ1-1, with D perhaps TRBD1 (6 bases). Trimming left V 5 bases short and J 10 bases short, with 20 bases between. The CDR3 length is 14 residues. Germline CDR1 is SGHTA and CDR2 is FQGNSA. The CDR3 DNA follows: TGTGCCAGCAGCCCACCGTACAGGGACGGTGTAGCTTTCTTT. Protein sequence: CASSPPYRDGVAFF.

The chain is built from TRBV6-1 and TRBJ2-7; D call uncertain. This CDR3 contains 13 residues. V shed 8 bases and J shed 6 bases, with 17 bases lying between them. Germline CDR1 is MNHNS and CDR2 is SASEGT. Here the CDR3 DNA reads TGTGCCAGCGAATCTCGGCTACTCCGCGAGCAGTACTTC. This sequence encodes CASESRLLREQYF.

The chain links TRBV7-2 to TRBJ1-6; D is perhaps TRBD1 (5 bases). V was cut by 0 bases and J by 8 bases, with 5 bases left in between. Germline assignment: CDR1 SGHTA and CDR2 FQGNSA. The length of the CDR3 is 13 residues. This CDR3 is CASSLAGDSPLHF. The CDR3, as DNA: TGTGCCAGCAGCTTAGCGGGGGATTCACCCCTCCACTTT.

V and J are TRBV29-1 and TRBJ2-5, with 8 bases aligning to TRBD1. Germline values: CDR1 SQVTM, CDR2 ANQGSEA. V shed 5 bases, J shed 7 bases, and the junction held 6 bases outside the gene matches. The CDR3 spans 12 residues. CDR3 nucleotide sequence: TGCAGCGTTCTTCAGGGGGCTGGGACCCAGTACTTC. Amino acid sequence: CSVLQGAGTQYF.

The V gene is TRBV6-1, the J gene TRBJ1-5, with D maybe TRBD1 (6 bases). This CDR3 contains 16 residues. V gave up 2 bases and J gave up 0 bases, with 11 bases separating them. CDR1 is MNHNS and CDR2 is SASEGT in the germline V gene. The CDR3 region is CASSEPGTSSNQPQHF. CDR3 nucleotide sequence: TGTGCCAGCAGTGAACCCGGGACATCTAGCAATCAGCCCCAGCATTTT.

The J gene is TRBJ2-7, the V gene TRBV7-9; 8 nucleotides align to TRBD1. Germline CDR1 reads SEHNR; CDR2 reads FQNEAQ (reference sequence). J was trimmed by 0 bases and V by 5 bases; bases with no gene match: 3. The CDR3 consists of 14 residues. This chain's CDR3 is CASSRQGNSYEQYF. The CDR3 DNA reads as TGTGCCAGCAGCCGACAGGGGAACTCCTACGAGCAGTACTTC.

The chain couples TRBV2 to TRBJ1-1, with unresolved D. The CDR3 spans 13 residues. Deletions cut 3 bases from V and 1 base from J, with 6 bases between. Germline V gene sequence: CDR1 SNHLY, CDR2 FYNNEI. CDR3 sequence (DNA): TGTGCCAGCAGTGACCTCGGGAACACTGAAGCTTTCTTT. Its translation is CASSDLGNTEAFF. The variable domain in full, with the rest retrieved from reference TRBV2 and TRBJ1-1, is EPEVTQTPSHQVTQMGQEVILRCVPISNHLYFYWYRQILGQKVEFLVSFYNNEISEKSEIFDDQFSVERPDGSNFTLKIRSTKLEDSAMYFCASSDLGNTEAFFGQGTRLTVV.

This clone appeared a single time. V is TRBV4-1 and J is TRBJ2-7; the match to TRBD2 covers 14 bases. V dropped 0 bases and J dropped 7; count of bases not matched to a gene: 5. The CDR3 has 16 residues. Per the germline V gene, CDR1 is MGHRA and CDR2 is YSYEKL. CDR3 residues: CASSQDGTSGRREQYF. The CDR3 coding sequence is TGCGCCAGCAGCCAAGACGGGACTAGCGGGAGAAGGGAGCAGTACTTC.

The sample holds one count of this clone. The gene calls are TRBV5-1 and TRBJ2-3, with D possibly matching TRBD2 (5 bases). CDR1 SGHRS and CDR2 YFSETQ come from the germline V gene. CDR3 length: 15 residues. The V gene lost 2 bases and the J gene lost 5 bases, with 15 bases spanning the gap. CDR3 nucleotides: TGCGCCAGCAGCTTTTCGCGGAGGTCCGAAGATACGCAGTATTTT. It encodes CASSFSRRSEDTQYF.

The chain has TRBV12-5 and TRBJ1-2; tentative D call: TRBD1 (5 bases). The CDR3 loop spans 17 amino acids. Deletions cut 4 bases from V and 8 bases from J, with 26 bases between. The V gene's germline CDR1 is LGHNT and CDR2 FRNRAP. The DNA for the CDR3 is TGTGCTAGTGGTTCCCCGACCTCGGGACCGCCCTTACTGGGCTACACCTTC. This codes for CASGSPTSGPPLLGYTF. Full variable domain (missing parts from reference TRBV12-5 and TRBJ1-2): DARVTQTPRHKVTEMGQEVTMRCQPILGHNTVFWYRQTMMQGLELLAYFRNRAPLDDSGMPKDRFSAEMPDATLATLKIQPSEPRDSAVYFCASGSPTSGPPLLGYTFGSGTRLTVV.

V is TRBV7-3 and J is TRBJ1-2, with D perhaps matching TRBD1 (6 bases). V gave up 5 bases and J gave up 2 bases, with 15 bases separating them. There are 15 residues in the CDR3. The germline V gene encodes CDR1 SGHTA and CDR2 FQGTGA. In nucleotides, the CDR3 is TGTGCCAGCAGCGACCCCTCCGGGGGCAACTATGGCTACACCTTC. The encoded protein is CASSDPSGGNYGYTF.